Each of the 2 T cell receptor beta chains below was sequenced from the same sample in a study of T-cell reconstitution after alpha-beta-depleted transplantation in children. The TCRbeta library incorporated unique molecular identifiers. MiXCR, applied by TCRdb to the PCR reads, yields one record per CDR3 protein. The table shows approximately 270,000 distinct CDR3 sequences, with 9.9% occurring only once. This specimen consisted of PBMCs from the stem cell graft donor, obtained from the stem cell graft. The receptors here all came from a human donor who donated a stem cell graft to a child with SCID.

The chain has TRBV21-1 and TRBJ1-1. TRBV21-1 is a pseudogene segment. This CDR3 contains 14 residues. The CDR3, as DNA: TGTGCCATCGAAAGGGCCGGAGGGAACACTGAAGCTTTCTTT. This gives the protein CAIERAGGNTEAFF.

The rearrangement joins TRBV6-4 to TRBJ2-2; possibly TRBD1 for D (5 bases). V gave up 5 bases and J gave up 2 bases, with 24 bases separating them. Looked up from germline, CDR1 is MRHNA and CDR2 is SNTAGT. The CDR3 loop spans 19 amino acids. The CDR3 coding sequence is TGTGCCAGCAGTCCCCAGGGCTTAGGGGCCGAAGTCAACACCGGGGAGCTGTTTTTT. Encoded protein: CASSPQGLGAEVNTGELFF.